This T cell receptor beta chain was identified during a study of post-analysis software for immune sequencing data. Turning to the study itself: Disease courses included relapsing-remitting, secondary progressive and progressive-relapsing multiple sclerosis. Points from the study as a whole: TRBV5-6, TRBV5-1 and TRBV20-1 belonged to a set of five TRBV segments that were more frequent in patients than controls.

The table lists this clonotype with a few counts. Its antigen is currently unknown. cDNA libraries of TCR beta carried unique molecular identifiers. TCRdb redid the calling of the PCR reads with MiXCR, one entry per CDR3 protein. Of about 820,000 distinct CDR3 sequences listed, roughly 50% are singletons. V was clipped by 5 bases and J by 10 bases, with 16 bases between them. Looked up from germline, CDR1 is SGHRS and CDR2 is YFSETQ. The CDR3 runs 13 residues. The source of this sequence is a girl under 18 with multiple sclerosis. This rearrangement joins TRBV5-1 to TRBJ2-1, with D perhaps TRBD1 or TRBD2 (6 bases each). Specimen: blood. The CDR3 DNA is TGCGCCAGCAGTTCAGGGAGGAGGGGGGAGCAGTTCTTC. Translation: CASSSGRRGEQFF.